This T cell receptor (beta chain) was sequenced during a study of Graves' ophthalmopathy and Graves' hyperthyroidism. This clonotype has more than one count but fewer than ten. Trimming at V came to 6 bases and at J to 6 bases, leaving 10 bases not matched to a gene. This CDR3 contains 14 residues. Amplifying from RNA transcripts, the study obtained TCR beta CDR3 regions. Scientists carried out first-round RT-PCR using HTBI primers and then a second-round multiplex PCR. TCRdb re-called the multiplex PCR reads with MiXCR, one entry per CDR3 protein. The sample yields some 400,000 distinct CDR3 sequences, around 19% seen once. Pregnancy or lactation, uncontrolled infections and other autoimmune diseases were grounds for excluding patients.

The sequenced sample consisted of peripheral blood. The receptor comes from a woman in her late teens or twenties with Graves' ophthalmopathy. The chain links TRBV12-3 or TRBV12-4 to TRBJ2-7, with 8 bases lining up with TRBD1. The CDR3 region is CASRTGTGPGEQYF. The DNA for the CDR3 is TGTGCCAGCAGGACCGGGACAGGTCCAGGCGAGCAGTACTTC.